The 14 T cell receptor beta chains presented below share a single source sample, sequenced in a study of T cell responses to AZD1222 COVID-19 vaccine. Sequencing was performed with immunoSEQ multiplex PCR; in TCRdb, only in-frame clones are kept and a portion is missing. The table shows 140,000 to 150,000 clones, with roughly four fifths occurring only once. Sequencing was performed on peripheral blood, taken on day 0 of MenACWY control vaccination. The receptors originated from an adult in good health.

CDR3 amino acids: CASSPLSLGDNQPQHF. The CDR3 DNA sequence: TGTGCCAGCTCACCCCTTAGTTTAGGGGACAATCAGCCCCAGCATTTT. The chain uses TRBV18 and TRBJ1-5, with D perhaps TRBD1 (5 bases). CDR1 KGHSH and CDR2 LQKENI come from the germline V gene. Trimming left V 3 bases short and J 3 bases short, with 15 bases between. This CDR3 has 16 amino acids.

The chain uses TRBV6-5 and TRBJ2-1, with a weak D call TRBD2 (6 bases). With 0 bases removed from V and 8 bases from J, the gap between germline ends came to 11 bases. Germline CDR1 and CDR2: MNHEY and SVGAGI. CDR3 length: 14 amino acids. CDR3 protein: CASSYSGEVDEQFF. In DNA form, the CDR3 reads TGTGCCAGCAGTTACTCAGGGGAGGTAGATGAGCAGTTCTTC.

This clone was counted a few times. CDR3 residues: CASSLGQKNSPLHF. The CDR3, as DNA: TGCGCCAGCAGCTTGGGACAAAAAAATTCACCCCTCCACTTT. This chain links TRBV5-1 with TRBJ1-6; D call uncertain. CDR3 size: 14 residues. Germline-derived CDR1 and CDR2 are SGHRS and YFSETQ. Deletions cut 0 bases from V and 7 bases from J, with 8 bases between. Filled out from reference TRBV5-1 and TRBJ1-6, the complete variable domain reads KAGVTQTPRYLIKTRGQQVTLSCSPISGHRSVSWYQQTPGQGLQFLFEYFSETQRNKGNFPGRFSGRQFSNSRSEMNVSTLELGDSALYLCASSLGQKNSPLHFGNGTRLTVT.

This clone has only one observation. V gene TRBV2 combines with J gene TRBJ2-2; 8 nucleotides match TRBD1. Germline trimming cut 7 bases from V and 1 base from J; bases unmatched to any gene: 5. Germline loops: CDR1 SNHLY, CDR2 FYNNEI. This CDR3 contains 15 residues. The CDR3 region is CASTDRGLNTGELFF. In nucleotides, the CDR3 is TGTGCCAGCACCGACAGGGGACTGAACACCGGGGAGCTGTTTTTT.

The V call is TRBV2, the J call TRBJ1-5, with TRBD1 identical over 8 bases. Looked up from germline, CDR1 is SNHLY and CDR2 is FYNNEI. This CDR3 is built from 14 residues. V lost 5 bases to trimming and J lost 2 bases; unmatched junction nucleotides: 2. This chain's CDR3 is CASSRGQGNQPQHF. For the CDR3, the DNA is TGTGCCAGCAGTCGGGGACAGGGCAATCAGCCCCAGCATTTT.

The J gene is TRBJ1-3, the V gene TRBV15, with TRBD1 matching 7 bases. With V trimmed by 1 base and J by 2 bases, 11 bases remained unmatched. In germline, CDR1 is LNHNV, CDR2 YYDKDF (reference sequence). The CDR3 length is 18 residues. CDR3 nucleotide sequence: TGTGCCACCAGCAGAGTCGGCAGGGGGGACGCGGCTGGAAACACCATATATTTT. Protein sequence: CATSRVGRGDAAGNTIYF.

The chain employs TRBV19 and TRBJ1-5; 8 bases map to TRBD1. The V segment lost 6 bases and the J segment 4 bases; nucleotides outside the gene matches: 14. Germline CDR1 LNHDA, CDR2 SQIVND (reference sequence). This CDR3 contains 17 residues. The CDR3 spells CASSPPPGQATNQPQHF. DNA of the CDR3: TGTGCCAGTAGCCCCCCACCGGGACAGGCAACAAATCAGCCCCAGCATTTT.

The CDR3 loop is CASSEAGTGEDGEAFF. In nucleotides, the CDR3 is TGCGCCAGCAGTGAGGCCGGGACAGGGGAGGATGGTGAAGCTTTCTTT. V and J are TRBV10-1 and TRBJ1-1, with 10 bases identical to TRBD1. The CDR3 extends over 16 amino acids. V shed 2 bases and J 7 bases; nucleotides not matched to a gene: 10. Germline V gene sequence: CDR1 WNHNN, CDR2 SYGVQD (reference sequence).

This chain uses TRBV10-3 with TRBJ2-7, with unresolved D. The germline CDR1 and CDR2 sequences are ENHRY and SYGVKD. The CDR3 is 14 residues long. Trimming stripped 8 bases from V and 0 bases from J, with 14 bases between. The CDR3 protein is CAIAKPASSYEQYF. CDR3 bases: TGTGCCATCGCCAAACCGGCGAGCTCCTACGAGCAGTACTTC.

The V call is TRBV5-1, the J call TRBJ2-3, with D possibly being TRBD2 (5 bases). The CDR3 runs to 12 residues. Germline loops: CDR1 SGHRS, CDR2 YFSETQ. Trimming left V 4 bases short and J 4 bases short, with 7 bases between. The CDR3 bases are TGCGCCAGCAGCCCGGAGGCAGATACGCAGTATTTT. It encodes CASSPEADTQYF. Based on the CDR3 plus reference TRBV5-1 and TRBJ2-3, the full variable domain is KAGVTQTPRYLIKTRGQQVTLSCSPISGHRSVSWYQQTPGQGLQFLFEYFSETQRNKGNFPGRFSGRQFSNSRSEMNVSTLELGDSALYLCASSPEADTQYFGPGTRLTVL.

This chain joins TRBV6-5 and TRBJ1-1; unclear D gene. The germline gives CDR1 MNHEY, CDR2 SVGAGI. The CDR3 contains 12 residues. With 0 bases removed from V and 7 bases from J, the gap between germline ends came to 6 bases. The CDR3 loop reads CASSYSGVEAFF. The CDR3 bases are TGTGCCAGCAGTTACTCGGGAGTTGAAGCTTTCTTT.

The chain recombines TRBV12-5 with TRBJ1-4, with a weak D call TRBD1 (5 bases). Trimming removed 2 bases from V and 6 bases from J, with 19 bases in between. CDR3 size: 17 residues. The germline V gene encodes CDR1 LGHNT and CDR2 FRNRAP. The CDR3 spells CASGLSRGGRSDEKLFF. The CDR3 DNA follows: TGTGCTAGTGGTTTGTCCCGGGGGGGAAGGTCGGATGAAAAACTGTTTTTT.

The rearrangement joins TRBV5-1 to TRBJ1-2; 9 bases fit TRBD1. Germline V gene data show CDR1 as SGHRS and CDR2 as YFSETQ. J gave up 2 bases and V 3 bases, and 5 bases lay outside the gene matches. This CDR3 comprises 15 residues. For the CDR3, the DNA is TGCGCCAGCAGCTCTGGTGGACAGGGGAACTATGGCTACACCTTC. Translation gives CASSSGGQGNYGYTF. Full variable domain (remainder filled in from reference TRBV5-1 and TRBJ1-2): KAGVTQTPRYLIKTRGQQVTLSCSPISGHRSVSWYQQTPGQGLQFLFEYFSETQRNKGNFPGRFSGRQFSNSRSEMNVSTLELGDSALYLCASSSGGQGNYGYTFGSGTRLTVV.

The genes are TRBV6-5 and TRBJ2-2; TRBD1 aligns across 7 bases. CDR1 is MNHEY and CDR2 is SVGAGI in the germline V gene. Germline trimming cut 5 bases from V and 6 bases from J; bases unmatched to any gene: 9. The CDR3 sequence is 15 residues long. The CDR3 DNA follows: TGTGCCAGCAGTCTCCGACGCCAGGGGGCCGGGGAGCTGTTTTTT. This sequence encodes CASSLRRQGAGELFF.